Below, 4 T cell receptor beta chains from the same sample are listed, as sequenced in a study of tumor and adjacent non-tumor tissue in lung cancer. The library came from three nested PCR rounds adapted from ARM-PCR protocols. TCRdb ran MiXCR on the multiplex PCR reads and lists one entry per CDR3 protein. The sample consists of 95,000 to 150,000 distinct CDR3 sequences, approximately 66% of them appearing once. No cell sorting was done before RNA was extracted from the tissue. The sample was lung tumor tissue. The receptors were gathered from a man aged 25-45 years with non-small cell lung cancer.

Note on this clonotype: At one end the junction does not follow the germline gene, possibly because of a read error. The chain links TRBV20-1 to TRBJ2-1, with 8 bases that match TRBD2. This CDR3 is 15 amino acids long. Germline V gives CDR1 DFQATT, CDR2 SNEGSKA (reference sequence). The CDR3 nucleotides read TGCAGTGCCCTGAGCGGGAGTAGCGTTCTCCATGAGCAATTCTTC. This codes for CSALSGSSVLHEQFF.

Remarks on this clonotype: The junction departs from germline at one end; a sequencing error may be responsible. V gene TRBV9 combines with J gene TRBJ2-1; possible D gene TRBD2, 5 bases. CDR3 length: 21 residues. In germline, CDR1 is SGDLS, CDR2 YYNGEE. The CDR3 DNA reads as TGTGCCAGCAGCACGCCCGACAATCCCCACGTAGCGCGGAGCTCCTACAATGAGCAGTCCTTC. This translates into CASSTPDNPHVARSSYNEQSF.

As regards this clonotype: A much larger clonotype is one base distant, so this may be a read error. The CDR3: CASSYRGEQYF. The CDR3 DNA reads TGTGCCAGCAGTTACAGAGGGGAGCAGTACTTC. The rearrangement uses TRBV12-3 or TRBV12-4 and TRBJ2-7, with D perhaps matching TRBD2 (5 bases). The CDR3 is made up of 11 amino acids. Deletions cut 4 bases from V and 7 bases from J, with 8 bases between.

As concerns this clonotype: This could be a read error, since a much larger clone is one nucleotide away. The chain joins TRBV6-5 to TRBJ2-1, with D unresolved. CDR1 and CDR2 from the germline V gene are MNHEY and SVGAGI. The length of the CDR3 is 11 residues. CDR3 DNA sequence: TGTACCAGCAGTACAAGCAATGAGCAGTTCTTC. This gives the protein CTSSTSNEQFF.